The subject of this entry is one T cell receptor (beta chain). A second PCR of roughly 7 to 11 cycles used a sample-barcoded 5' primer and a J-beta primer mix. One entry per CDR3 protein results from TCRdb running MiXCR on the 5' RACE reads. This table has over 500,000 distinct CDR3 sequences, about a quarter appearing once. The sample is drawn from a study of blood T cells in healthy people across ages. About the study: Capture by template switching was about one barcoded beta molecule per two T cells.

The same sample was also used in a study of T cells of mothers and their children. According to that study: The TCR beta CDR3 read count exceeded 8 million for each mother and was 2.5 million to 3 million for each child. Researchers report slightly higher, though non-significant, overlap in related mother-child pairs than in unrelated pairs.

The source of this sequence is a boy aged 2 to 10 in good health. The sequenced sample consisted of blood.

The CDR3 protein is CASSWAIYGYTF. The CDR3 nucleotides are TGTGCCAGCAGTTGGGCCATCTATGGCTACACCTTC. The chain employs TRBV12-3 or TRBV12-4 and TRBJ1-2; D not resolved. The CDR3 extends over 12 amino acids. The V end lost 4 bases, the J end lost 4 bases, and 7 bases lay between the germline ends.